This T cell receptor (beta chain) was retrieved from a study of cytomegalovirus exposure and HLA in healthy donors. Remarks on this clone: Its matching antigen is unknown.

The CDR3 is 15 amino acids. The germline V gene has CDR1 ENHRY and CDR2 SYGVKD. After removal of 6 bases from V and 0 bases from J, the junction contained 5 bases not matched to a gene. General study findings and limits: The authors assumed roughly uniform sequencing depth across donors for presence/absence analyses. No immune exposure information besides CMV serostatus was available. Earlier analysis looked at TCR beta V segments, and most were productive about 90% or about 30% of the time. When a later analysis was performed, an Asian-associated ancestry cluster reportedly had fewer N-insertions than the approximately 700-donor mean.

PCR primers comprised 60 Vbeta and 13 Jbeta primers. Some clones are missing from TCRdb's copy, which holds only in-frame ones; the method was immunoSEQ multiplex PCR. The sample includes some 190,000 clones, roughly 8.7% seen only once; the top ten take 1% to 1.5%. This sequence joins TRBV10-3 and TRBJ2-7; 10 nucleotides line up with TRBD2. The TCR comes from a woman aged 25 to 39 in good health and CMV-seropositive. The sample consisted of PBMCs. This CDR3 is CAIRQASGSSYEQYF. The CDR3 DNA sequence: TGTGCCATCAGACAAGCTAGCGGGAGCTCCTACGAGCAGTACTTC.